Following are 10 T cell receptor beta chains from one sample sequenced in a study of blood T cell repertoires in COVID-19. Sequencing used immunoSEQ multiplex PCR; TCRdb keeps in-frame clones, though not all of them. Of approximately 260,000 clones in the sample, roughly 80% were seen once. Material for sequencing was PBMCs or T cells enriched from blood (not recorded which). The receptors were gathered from a man aged 50-59 years who had recovered from COVID-19.

This sequence joins TRBV12-3 or TRBV12-4 and TRBJ1-2, with a tentative D call TRBD1 (5 bases). V was cut by 8 bases and J by 4 bases, with 8 bases left in between. The CDR3 runs 11 residues. The CDR3 DNA reads TGTGCCAGCGGGGCCGGCTATGGCTACACCTTC. Encoded protein: CASGAGYGYTF.

The chain uses TRBV6-5 and TRBJ2-2; TRBD2 is a possible D gene (7 bases). The CDR3 totals 14 residues. CDR1 is MNHEY, CDR2 SVGAGI, per germline. V was cut by 7 bases and J by 8 bases, with 17 bases left in between. Here the CDR3 DNA reads TGTGCCAGCACCCTAGGGGGGGCCGGAGGGGAGCTGTTTTTT. Its translation: CASTLGGAGGELFF.

This chain links TRBV11-3 with TRBJ1-3, with D unclear. The CDR3 spans 13 residues. Trimming removed 3 bases at V and 4 bases at J, with 7 bases between. CDR1 is SGHNT, CDR2 YENEEA, per germline. In nucleotides, the CDR3 is TGTGCCAGCAGCTTTAGCGGGGGAAACACCATATATTTT. Amino acid sequence: CASSFSGGNTIYF.

V and J are TRBV18 and TRBJ2-3; unclear D gene. Germline V gene lookup returns CDR1 KGHSH and CDR2 LQKENI. Between the trimmed V and J ends, which lost 0 bases and 4 bases, there was a span of 8 bases. This CDR3 is 14 amino acids long. The chain's CDR3 is CASSPPSSPDTQYF. Written as DNA, the CDR3 is TGTGCCAGCTCACCACCTAGCAGCCCAGATACGCAGTATTTT. Full variable domain (missing parts from reference TRBV18 and TRBJ2-3): NAGVMQNPRHLVRRRGQEARLRCSPMKGHSHVYWYRQLPEEGLKFMVYLQKENIIDESGMPKERFSAEFPKEGPSILRIQQVVRGDSAAYFCASSPPSSPDTQYFGPGTRLTVL.

The genes are TRBV6-2 or TRBV6-3 and TRBJ2-5; 9 positions match TRBD2. The trim removed 2 bases at V and 5 bases at J, leaving 3 bases unmatched. This CDR3 is 14 amino acids long. Germline V gene sequence: CDR1 MNHEY, CDR2 SVGEGT. CDR3 sequence: CASSYAGGYETQYF. The CDR3 DNA reads TGTGCCAGCAGTTACGCGGGGGGGTATGAGACCCAGTACTTC.

The V and J genes are TRBV27 and TRBJ2-3; 8 bases map to TRBD1. The ends lost 2 bases at V and 2 bases at J; junction bases unmatched: 3. The germline CDR1 and CDR2 sequences are MNHEY and SMNVEV (reference sequence). There are 15 residues in the CDR3. The CDR3 loop reads CASSLRQGSTDTQYF. The CDR3 coding sequence is TGTGCCAGCAGTTTACGACAGGGGTCCACAGATACGCAGTATTTT.

V usage is TRBV11-2 and J usage is TRBJ2-2, with unresolved D. The CDR3 runs to 12 residues. Germline values: CDR1 SGHAT, CDR2 FQNNGV. With 6 bases removed from V and 6 bases from J, the gap between germline ends came to 8 bases. CDR3 DNA: TGTGCCAGCAGAGAGGAAGCCGGGGAGCTGTTTTTT. This encodes CASREEAGELFF.

Only one count was recorded for this clone. The chain is built from TRBV11-2 and TRBJ2-7; a possible D gene is TRBD2 (5 bases). The CDR3 contains 14 residues. Trimming removed 5 bases at V and 1 base at J, with 12 bases between. Germline CDR1 reads SGHAT; CDR2 reads FQNNGV. The CDR3: CASSPDFTSYEQYF. The CDR3, as DNA: TGTGCCAGCAGCCCGGACTTTACATCCTACGAGCAGTACTTC.

The rearrangement uses TRBV20-1 and TRBJ1-6; tentatively, D is TRBD1 (6 bases). The germline V gene encodes CDR1 DFQATT and CDR2 SNEGSKA (reference sequence). The CDR3 has 17 residues. The ends were cut back, 3 bases at V and 0 bases at J, with 15 bases in the middle. As DNA, the CDR3 is TGCAGTGCTAGTAAACAGGGAGGGGGCTCCTATAATTCACCCCTCCACTTT. Protein sequence: CSASKQGGGSYNSPLHF.

The chain has TRBV5-1 and TRBJ1-1; perhaps TRBD1 as D (5 bases). The germline V and J ends were trimmed by 1 base and 1 base, with 17 bases remaining between them. CDR3 length equals 17 residues. Per germline, CDR1 SGHRS and CDR2 YFSETQ. CDR3 amino acids: CASSLMGLASPNTEAFF. Here the CDR3 DNA reads TGCGCCAGCAGCTTGATGGGGCTCGCAAGCCCGAACACTGAAGCTTTCTTT.